This T cell receptor beta chain emerged from a study of cytomegalovirus exposure and HLA in healthy donors (dated by TCRdb to the late 2010s). Concerning the study at large: An earlier analysis of about 560 of the donors reported 250 to 300 Gb of sequence data and 95 million to 140 million unique TCR beta sequences obtained from about 179 million T cells. Rather than using new phenotypic data, the later analysis identified candidate immune exposures from TCR beta sequences and from how often those sequences occurred across donors. The study aimed to test whether signatures of past pathogen exposure could be identified by cataloging public T cell receptors. The number of typed donors differed by locus: 629-630 for A, B, C, DRB1 and DQB1; about 520 for DQA1; about 600 for DPA1; and roughly 490 for DPB1. Among approximately 370 genotyped donors of the cohort, an average of about 220,000 unique TCR beta nucleotide sequences was sequenced per donor, of which about 20% were non-productive. In a later analysis, previously published TCR beta repertoires from several hundred donors were re-analyzed and high-resolution HLA genotyping was added so that TCR occurrence patterns could be studied. All discovery cohort repertoires had been generated on a single sequencing platform. About five DR-DQ haplotypes were treated as single units for association and clustering because of strong linkage in the cohort. An early release that covered about 600 HLA-typed donors contained approximately 300 gigabases of sequencing data and some 87 million unique TCR sequences. The study combined high-throughput TCR immunosequencing, statistical association of individual TCRs with disease status, and machine learning to predict cytomegalovirus infection status. To decide whether each TCR beta V gene segment behaved as functional or pseudogenic, an earlier analysis of some 600 of the donors relied on high-throughput TCR beta sequencing. Using immunosequencing, the study profiled T cell repertoires from around 670 subjects and related those repertoires to cytomegalovirus serostatus. Besides the first cohort of roughly 660 subjects, a separate validation cohort made up of 120 different subjects was used. Of the roughly 400 genotyped donors, around 81% fell in the genetic ancestry cluster associated with self-reported Caucasian donors. Genome-wide SNP genotypes for about 55% of the roughly 670 donors were used in a later genetic analysis, which treated that subset as a discovery cohort. Both class I and class II loci were covered by HLA typing, at four-digit resolution. Donor age, sex, ethnicity and CMV serostatus were compiled alongside the repertoire data. Here is what the overall study found, with its caveats: Compared with the roughly 670-donor mean, donors in an Asian-associated ancestry cluster had fewer N-insertions in productive TCRs, according to a later genetic analysis. In a later analysis, most CMV-associated TCR beta chains were found to appear HLA-restricted, with HLA associations seemingly driven largely by CMV exposure. For the cohort, immune exposure information was limited to CMV serostatus. A later genetic analysis associated a missense DCLRE1C variant with V-gene and J-gene trimming of TCR beta chains, and an independent cohort replicated the association. Because HLA typing was missing for some donors at each locus, association tests included only the typed subset. A later analysis reported that several top co-occurrence clusters appeared linked to parvovirus B19, influenza, CMV and Epstein-Barr virus. In a later analysis, HLA-associated TCR beta chains were found to be more clonally expanded and to have lower generation probabilities than equally common non-associated chains. At a false discovery rate of 0.05, a later analysis linked 15,000 to 20,000 TCR beta sequences to specific HLA alleles. Some IMGT-functional V segments, including TRBV6-2 and TRBV6-3, could not be distinguished by the 87-base-pair reads and were therefore excluded. An earlier analysis of some 560 of the donors showed that most TCR beta V segments appeared in productive rearrangements either about 90% or about 30% of the time, which broadly matched IMGT annotations. Because counts were too low, under 20 rarely observed V segments, including chromosome 9 orphons, were left out of the earlier analysis of roughly 600 of the donors. The study listed approximately 160 TCR beta chains as associated with cytomegalovirus. The authors suggested that the approach could potentially be generalized to other disease states and immunological phenotypes. A few of the identified cytomegalovirus-associated TCR beta chains were confirmed in vitro to be specific for cytomegalovirus antigens. A cluster of highly shared sequence variants was judged likely to represent a technical artifact of the sequencing pipeline. In a later analysis, the rate of TCR association differed among HLA loci, with DRB1 alleles having the most associated TCRs and HLA-C alleles having the fewest. Most TCR sequences were observed very rarely across donors, whereas some public TCRs were present in many individuals. A further reported finding was that TCR beta sequences accurately predicted the HLA-A and HLA-B alleles for most subjects in the first cohort. The presence/absence analyses assumed that sequencing depth was roughly uniform across donors, and that assumption may not be true. The classifier was reported to diagnose cytomegalovirus status with high specificity and sensitivity in both the original and validation cohorts. This cohort had only TCR beta chains sequenced, and the lack of alpha or paired-chain data limited which features could be detected. Correlated functional status among segregating V segments might be attributable to linkage disequilibrium, but an unknown experimental factor could not be ruled out. When HLA alleles, especially DR and DQ, strongly co-occurred, attributing TCR associations to individual alleles was difficult.

Comment on this clone: Its target antigen remains unknown. Nothing much larger sits one base from this clone, and base qualities are not available.

Spanning cysteine to phenylalanine, the CDR3 consists of 11 amino acids. Solely the CDR3 DNA is kept, with 33 bases framed from the first base. Via the germline V gene, CDR1 is SGHRS and CDR2 YFSETQ. V gives up 8 bases and J gives up 4 bases, and the segment between their germline ends measures 9 bases. The cohort comprised around 700 healthy bone marrow donors. At the time of sampling, all cohort members were nominally healthy, though unrecorded immune exposures were likely present. The donor was CMV seropositive and was included in the group of almost 300 seropositive cohort members. Each donor provided a peripheral blood sample, and peripheral blood mononuclear cells were used for TCR beta sequencing. The Qiagen DNeasy Blood Extraction Kit was used to extract genomic DNA from the blood cell samples. Library method: the immunoSEQ multiplex PCR assay. A mixture of 60 forward primers for TCR Vbeta segments and 13 reverse primers for TCR Jbeta segments was used in the multiplex PCR. Amplification of the CDR3 region of rearranged TCR beta genes was performed with a multiplex PCR assay on genomic DNA. On the Illumina HiSeq System, the amplified TCR beta libraries were sequenced as 87-base-pair reads. The original methods were these. A later analysis tallied 75 million to 95 million unique TCR beta chains across the approximately 670 repertoires, and about 12 million of those chains were shared by two or more donors. Raw reads were error-corrected and collapsed into unique sequences with a nearest-neighbor algorithm that merged closely related sequences to remove PCR and sequencing errors. V, D and J gene segments were assigned by aligning CDR3 sequences to IMGT reference sequences. Each retained sequence needed at least a six-nucleotide match to both a V gene segment and a J gene segment. A rearrangement was called productive if the CDR3 had no stop codons and remained in frame with V and J, and every other rearrangement was called non-productive. CDR3 was defined according to IMGT convention as the region running from the second conserved V-encoded cysteine to the conserved J-encoded phenylalanine. In an earlier analysis of 587 of the donors, sequences lacking an unambiguous match to a single V gene segment were excluded. An earlier analysis of under 750 of the donors called V segments functional above 56.7% productive rearrangements and segregating when the between-donor standard deviation exceeded 5%. A statistical classification framework was developed to diagnose cytomegalovirus status using the catalog of TCR beta chain sequences. In a later analysis, TCR nucleotide sequences were compared against IMGT/GENE-DB human TR gene sequences so that V and J genes could be assigned. The TCRdist pipeline was used in a later analysis to assign CDR3 sequences and most-parsimonious VDJ recombination scenarios. In a later analysis, each TCR beta chain was defined by its CDR3 amino acid sequence together with its V-gene family, and reads lacking a unique V-gene family were excluded. A later analysis removed 592 highly shared, low-generation-probability nucleotide sequences to deal with suspected cross-contamination and a sequencing artifact. A later analysis calculated a clonal expansion index for each public chain from normalized within-repertoire ranks of inferred template counts. Generation probabilities in a later analysis came from a VDJ recombination model fitted to out-of-frame rearrangements, and those results were checked against IGoR. A later analysis scored TCR-TCR, TCR-HLA and TCR-CMV co-occurrence with hypergeometric tests, applying a repertoire-size bias correction to TCR pairs. In a later analysis, false discovery rates were estimated by permuting HLA or CMV assignments 20 times. A later analysis grouped co-occurring TCRs with DBSCAN, adding TCRdist sequence similarity when clustering within HLA-allele-positive subsets. For co-occurrence clustering, repertoires with fewer than 30,000 or more than 120,000 public chains were excluded, along with roughly 5 repertoires with anomalous nucleotide sharing. TCRdb stores this immuneACCESS table with in-frame sequences only. Part of the clones is absent; in the studies checked, under half of the shortfall reflects unresolved V genes, and no reason is known for the rest. The DNA gave D and trimming, while V, J and clone size come from that table. Across this sample there are more than 95,000 clones, with over 75% seen only once. The ten largest clones take up 3.5% to 4.5% of the sample.

The clonotype comes from a man aged 18 to 30 in good health and CMV-seropositive. The V and J segments used are TRBV5-1 and TRBJ2-5; the best D guess is TRBD1, with 5 bases matching. Sequencing was performed on PBMCs. The DNA sequence is as follows: TGCGCCAGTCGACAGACAGAGACCCAGTACTTC. Translated, this is CASRQTETQYF.